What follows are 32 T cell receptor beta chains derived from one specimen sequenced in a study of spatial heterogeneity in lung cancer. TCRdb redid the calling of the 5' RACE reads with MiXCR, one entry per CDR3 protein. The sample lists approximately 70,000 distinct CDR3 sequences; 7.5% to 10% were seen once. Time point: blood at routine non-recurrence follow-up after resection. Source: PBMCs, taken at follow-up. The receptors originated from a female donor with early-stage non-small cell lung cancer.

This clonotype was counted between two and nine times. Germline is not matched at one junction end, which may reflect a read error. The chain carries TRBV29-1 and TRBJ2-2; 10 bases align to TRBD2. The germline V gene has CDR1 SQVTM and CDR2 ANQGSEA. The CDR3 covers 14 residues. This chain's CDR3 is CSARTSGSNTGELF. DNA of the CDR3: TGCAGCGCTCGGACTAGCGGATCGAACACCGGGGAGCTGTTT.

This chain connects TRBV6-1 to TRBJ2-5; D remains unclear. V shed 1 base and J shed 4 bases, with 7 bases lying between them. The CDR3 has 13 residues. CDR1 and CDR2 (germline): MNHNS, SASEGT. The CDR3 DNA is TGTGCCAGCAGTGAAGGGTCCCGAGAGACCCAGTACTTC. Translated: CASSEGSRETQYF.

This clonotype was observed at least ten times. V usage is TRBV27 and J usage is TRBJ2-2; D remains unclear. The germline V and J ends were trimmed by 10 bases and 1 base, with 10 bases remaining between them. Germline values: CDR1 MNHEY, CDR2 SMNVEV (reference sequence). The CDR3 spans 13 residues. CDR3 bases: TGTGCCACAGGCTATCAGAACACCGGGGAGCTGTTTTTT. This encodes CATGYQNTGELFF.

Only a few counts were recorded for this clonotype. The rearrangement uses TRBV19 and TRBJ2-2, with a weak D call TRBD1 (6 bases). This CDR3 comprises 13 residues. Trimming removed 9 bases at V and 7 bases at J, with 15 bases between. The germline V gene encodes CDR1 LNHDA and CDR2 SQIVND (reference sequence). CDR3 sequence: CARTTQQGGELFF. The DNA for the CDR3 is TGTGCCAGGACAACCCAACAGGGCGGGGAGCTGTTTTTT.

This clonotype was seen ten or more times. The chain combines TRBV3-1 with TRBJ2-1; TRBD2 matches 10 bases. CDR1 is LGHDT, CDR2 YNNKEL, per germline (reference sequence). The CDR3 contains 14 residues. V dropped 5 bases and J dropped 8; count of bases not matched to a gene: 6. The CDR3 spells CASSGLAASHEQFF. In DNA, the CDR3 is TGTGCCAGCAGCGGACTAGCGGCTTCGCATGAGCAGTTCTTC.

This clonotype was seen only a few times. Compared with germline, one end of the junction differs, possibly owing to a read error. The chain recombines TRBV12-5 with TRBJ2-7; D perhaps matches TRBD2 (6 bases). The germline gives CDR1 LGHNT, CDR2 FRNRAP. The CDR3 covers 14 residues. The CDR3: CASGLVGLSDEQYF. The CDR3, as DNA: TGTGCTAGTGGTTTGGTGGGACTCTCCGACGAGCAGTACTTC.

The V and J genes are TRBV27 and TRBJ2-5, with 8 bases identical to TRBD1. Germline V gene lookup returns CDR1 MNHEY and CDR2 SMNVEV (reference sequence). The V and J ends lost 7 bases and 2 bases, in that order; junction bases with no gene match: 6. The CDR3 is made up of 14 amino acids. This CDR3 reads CASKRDRHQETQYF. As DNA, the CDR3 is TGTGCCAGCAAAAGGGACAGGCATCAAGAGACCCAGTACTTC.

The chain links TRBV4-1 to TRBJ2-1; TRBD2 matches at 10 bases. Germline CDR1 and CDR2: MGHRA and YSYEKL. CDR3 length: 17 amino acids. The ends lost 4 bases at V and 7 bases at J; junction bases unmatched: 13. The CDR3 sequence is CASSPSWSGRAGNEQFF. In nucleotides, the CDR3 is TGCGCCAGCAGCCCCAGCTGGAGCGGGAGGGCGGGTAATGAGCAGTTCTTC.

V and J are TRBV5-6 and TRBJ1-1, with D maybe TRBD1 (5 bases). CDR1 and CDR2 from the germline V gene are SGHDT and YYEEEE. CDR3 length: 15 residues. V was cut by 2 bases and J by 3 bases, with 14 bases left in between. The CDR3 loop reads CASSFALDSYTEAFF. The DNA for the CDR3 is TGTGCCAGCAGCTTTGCCTTAGACAGCTACACTGAAGCTTTCTTT.

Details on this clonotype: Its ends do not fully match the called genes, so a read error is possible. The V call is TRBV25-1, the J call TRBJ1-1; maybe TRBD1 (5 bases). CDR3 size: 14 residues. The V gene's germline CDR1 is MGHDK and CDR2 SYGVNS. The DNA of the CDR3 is TGTGCCAGCAGATTCAGGGACTCGAACACTGAAGTTTTCTTT. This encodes CASRFRDSNTEVFF.

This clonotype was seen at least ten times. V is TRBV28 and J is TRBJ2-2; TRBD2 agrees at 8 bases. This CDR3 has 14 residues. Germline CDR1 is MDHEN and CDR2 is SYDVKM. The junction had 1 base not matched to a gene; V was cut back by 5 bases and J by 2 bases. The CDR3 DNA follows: TGTGCCAGCAGTACTAGCGGCAACACCGGGGAGCTGTTTTTT. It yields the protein CASSTSGNTGELFF.

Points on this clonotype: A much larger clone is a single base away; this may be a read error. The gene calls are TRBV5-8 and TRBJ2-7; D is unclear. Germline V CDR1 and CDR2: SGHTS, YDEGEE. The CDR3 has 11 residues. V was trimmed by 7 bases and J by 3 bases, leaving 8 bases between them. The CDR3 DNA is TGTGCCAGCTGCTCCCACTACGAGCAGTACTTC. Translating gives CASCSHYEQYF.

CDR3 in amino acids: CASSLNSQETQYF. The DNA for the CDR3 is TGTGCCAGCAGCTTAAATAGCCAAGAGACCCAGTACTTC. The chain employs TRBV7-3 and TRBJ2-5; D gene ambiguous. Germline V gene data show CDR1 as SGHTA and CDR2 as FQGTGA. The CDR3 covers 13 residues. V was trimmed by 1 base and J by 1 base, leaving 4 bases between them.

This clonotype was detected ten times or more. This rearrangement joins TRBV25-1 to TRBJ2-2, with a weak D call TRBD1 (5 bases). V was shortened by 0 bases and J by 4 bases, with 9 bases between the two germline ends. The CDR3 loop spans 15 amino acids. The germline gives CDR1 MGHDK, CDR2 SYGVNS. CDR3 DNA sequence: TGTGCCAGCAGTGAATACAGGGATGGCACCGGGGAGCTGTTTTTT. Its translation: CASSEYRDGTGELFF.

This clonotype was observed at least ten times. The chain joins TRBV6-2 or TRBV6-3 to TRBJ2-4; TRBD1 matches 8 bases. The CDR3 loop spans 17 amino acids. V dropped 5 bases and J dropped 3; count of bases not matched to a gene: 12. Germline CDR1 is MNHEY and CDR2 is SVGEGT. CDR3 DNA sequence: TGTGCCAGCAGTCGTAATAATCAGGGGGCCTACAAAAACATTCAGTACTTC. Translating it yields CASSRNNQGAYKNIQYF.

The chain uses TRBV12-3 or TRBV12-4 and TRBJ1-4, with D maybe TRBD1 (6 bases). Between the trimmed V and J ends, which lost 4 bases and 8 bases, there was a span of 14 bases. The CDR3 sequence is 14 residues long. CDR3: CASSSGQSPEKLFF. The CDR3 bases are TGTGCCAGCAGTTCCGGACAGTCCCCAGAAAAACTGTTTTTT.

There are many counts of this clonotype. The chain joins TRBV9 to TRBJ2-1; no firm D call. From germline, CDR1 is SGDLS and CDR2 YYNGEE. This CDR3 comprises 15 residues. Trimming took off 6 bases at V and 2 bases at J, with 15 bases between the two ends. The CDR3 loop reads CASTPSPDTYNEQFF. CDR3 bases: TGTGCCAGCACGCCTTCCCCCGATACCTACAATGAGCAGTTCTTC.

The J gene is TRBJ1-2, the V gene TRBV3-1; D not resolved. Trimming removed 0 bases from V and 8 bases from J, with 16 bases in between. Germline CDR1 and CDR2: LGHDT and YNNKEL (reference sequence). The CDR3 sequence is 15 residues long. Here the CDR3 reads CASSQDTVSLFGYTF. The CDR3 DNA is TGTGCCAGCAGCCAAGATACAGTATCCCTTTTCGGCTACACCTTC.

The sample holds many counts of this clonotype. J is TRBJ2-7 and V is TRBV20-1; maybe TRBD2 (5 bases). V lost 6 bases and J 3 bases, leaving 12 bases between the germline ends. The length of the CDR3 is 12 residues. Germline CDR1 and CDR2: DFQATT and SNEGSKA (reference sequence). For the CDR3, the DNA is TGCAGTGCACTAGTGGGGAACTACGAGCAGTACTTC. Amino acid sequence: CSALVGNYEQYF.

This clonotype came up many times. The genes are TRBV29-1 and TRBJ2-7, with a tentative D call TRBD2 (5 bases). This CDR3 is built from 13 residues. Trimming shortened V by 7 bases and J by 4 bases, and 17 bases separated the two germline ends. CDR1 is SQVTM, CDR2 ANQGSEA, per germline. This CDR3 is CSAQEGASYEQYF. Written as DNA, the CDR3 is TGCAGCGCCCAAGAGGGAGCCTCGTACGAGCAGTACTTC.

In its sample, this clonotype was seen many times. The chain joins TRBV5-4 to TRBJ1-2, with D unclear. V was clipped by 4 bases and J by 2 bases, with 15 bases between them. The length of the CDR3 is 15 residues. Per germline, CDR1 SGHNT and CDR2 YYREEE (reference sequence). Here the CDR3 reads CASSLNGHRNYGYTF. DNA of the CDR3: TGTGCCAGCAGCCTTAACGGGCACCGAAACTATGGCTACACCTTC.

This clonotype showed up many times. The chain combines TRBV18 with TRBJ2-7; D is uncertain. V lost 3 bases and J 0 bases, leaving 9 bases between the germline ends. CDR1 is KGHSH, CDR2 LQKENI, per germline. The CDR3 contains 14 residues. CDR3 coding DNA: TGTGCCAGCTCACCGATTTTGAGCTCCTACGAGCAGTACTTC. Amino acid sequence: CASSPILSSYEQYF.

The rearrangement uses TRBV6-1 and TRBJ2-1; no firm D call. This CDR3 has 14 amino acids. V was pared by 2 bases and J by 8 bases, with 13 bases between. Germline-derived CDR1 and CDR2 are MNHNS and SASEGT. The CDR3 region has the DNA TGTGCCAGCAGTGAATTAGGGATAAGGGATGAGCAGTTCTTC. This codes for CASSELGIRDEQFF.

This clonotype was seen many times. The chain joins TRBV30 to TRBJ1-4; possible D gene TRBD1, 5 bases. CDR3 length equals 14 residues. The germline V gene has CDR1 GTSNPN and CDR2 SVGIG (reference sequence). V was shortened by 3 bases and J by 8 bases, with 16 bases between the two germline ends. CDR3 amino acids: CAWRGTGHGEKLFF. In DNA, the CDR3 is TGTGCCTGGAGGGGTACGGGGCATGGCGAAAAACTGTTTTTT.

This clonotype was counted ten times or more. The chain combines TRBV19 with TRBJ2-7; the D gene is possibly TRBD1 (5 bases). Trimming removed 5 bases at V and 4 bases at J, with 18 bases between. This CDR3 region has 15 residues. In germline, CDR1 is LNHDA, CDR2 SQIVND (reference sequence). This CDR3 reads CASSENQGESYEQYF. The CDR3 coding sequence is TGTGCCAGTAGTGAGAACCAAGGGGAAAGTTACGAGCAGTACTTC.

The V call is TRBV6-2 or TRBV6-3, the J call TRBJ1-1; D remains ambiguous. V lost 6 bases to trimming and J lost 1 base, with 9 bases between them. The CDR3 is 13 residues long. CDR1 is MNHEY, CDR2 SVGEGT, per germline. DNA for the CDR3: TGTGCCAGCAGACGACCAGGGAACACTGAAGCTTTCTTT. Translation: CASRRPGNTEAFF.

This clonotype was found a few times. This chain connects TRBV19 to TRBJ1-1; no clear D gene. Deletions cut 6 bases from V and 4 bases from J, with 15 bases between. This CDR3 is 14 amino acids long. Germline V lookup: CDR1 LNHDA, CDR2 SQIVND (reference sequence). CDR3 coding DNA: TGTGCCAGTAGCGCGGGTCCCGGGTCCACTGAAGCTTTCTTT. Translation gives CASSAGPGSTEAFF.

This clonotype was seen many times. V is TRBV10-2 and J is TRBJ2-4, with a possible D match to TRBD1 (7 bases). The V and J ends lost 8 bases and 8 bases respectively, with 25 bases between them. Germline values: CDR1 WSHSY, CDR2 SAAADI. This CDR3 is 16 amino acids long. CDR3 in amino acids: CASGPGDRTLRDIQYF. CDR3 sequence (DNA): TGCGCCAGCGGTCCGGGGGACAGAACTCTTAGAGACATTCAGTACTTC.

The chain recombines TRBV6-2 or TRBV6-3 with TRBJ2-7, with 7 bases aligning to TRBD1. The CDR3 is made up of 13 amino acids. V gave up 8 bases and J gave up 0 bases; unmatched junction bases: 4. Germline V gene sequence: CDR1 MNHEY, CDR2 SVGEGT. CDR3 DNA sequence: TGTGCCAGCGAGGACAGGCGCTCCTACGAGCAGTACTTC. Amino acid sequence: CASEDRRSYEQYF.

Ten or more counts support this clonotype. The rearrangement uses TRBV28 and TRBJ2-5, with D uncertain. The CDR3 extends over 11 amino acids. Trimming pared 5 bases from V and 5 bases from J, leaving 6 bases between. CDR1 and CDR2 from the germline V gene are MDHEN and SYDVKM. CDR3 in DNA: TGTGCCAGCAGTCGTACGGAGACCCAGTACTTC. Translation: CASSRTETQYF.

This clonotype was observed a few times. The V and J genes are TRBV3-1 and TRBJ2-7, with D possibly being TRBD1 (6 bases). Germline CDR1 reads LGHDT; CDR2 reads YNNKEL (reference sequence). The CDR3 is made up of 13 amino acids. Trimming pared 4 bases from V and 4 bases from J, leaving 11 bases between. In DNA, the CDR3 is TGTGCCAGCAGCCCCTTACAGGGTTACGAGCAGTACTTC. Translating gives CASSPLQGYEQYF.

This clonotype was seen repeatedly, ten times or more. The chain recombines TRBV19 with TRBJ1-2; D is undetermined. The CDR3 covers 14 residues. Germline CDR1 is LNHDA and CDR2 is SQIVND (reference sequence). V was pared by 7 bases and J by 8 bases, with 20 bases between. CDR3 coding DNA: TGTGCCAGTACCTCGCTGCACCTCATCGGCGGCTACACCTTC. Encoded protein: CASTSLHLIGGYTF. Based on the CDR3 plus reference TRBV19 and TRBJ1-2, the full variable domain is DGGITQSPKYLFRKEGQNVTLSCEQNLNHDAMYWYRQDPGQGLRLIYYSQIVNDFQKGDIAEGYSVSREKKESFPLTVTSAQKNPTAFYLCASTSLHLIGGYTFGSGTRLTVV.